Shown below are 15 T cell receptor beta chains from a single sample sequenced in a study of regulatory T cells in long-lasting Graves disease. The time point denotes: newly diagnosed GD, antithyroid drugs for less than 3 months. The TCR library used RNA extracted from PBMCs. iRepertoire HTBI primers and Arm-PCR of CDR3 regions built TCR beta libraries. One entry per CDR3 protein, called by TCRdb with MiXCR from the multiplex PCR reads. Among 360,000 or so distinct CDR3 sequences, roughly 12% were seen once, and the ten largest hold approximately 19%. These data were also filed under a second study, of T cells in Graves' hyperthyroidism and ophthalmopathy.

This sample comprised peripheral blood mononuclear cells (PBMCs), obtained at new diagnosis, from a patient treated with antithyroid drugs. These receptors originate from a woman under 30 with Graves disease.

The sample holds many counts of this clonotype. V and J are TRBV9 and TRBJ2-1, with 12 bases fitting TRBD2. V shed 0 bases, J shed 8 bases, and the junction held 3 bases outside the gene matches. The CDR3 spans 15 residues. The germline gives CDR1 SGDLS, CDR2 YYNGEE. The CDR3 nucleotides read TGTGCCAGCAGCGTAGCTAGCGGGGGGGCCTATGAGCAGTTCTTC. Residues: CASSVASGGAYEQFF. Full variable domain (outside the CDR3, taken from reference TRBV9 and TRBJ2-1): DSGVTQTPKHLITATGQRVTLRCSPRSGDLSVYWYQQSLDQGLQFLIQYYNGEERAKGNILERFSAQQFPDLHSELNLSSLELGDSALYFCASSVASGGAYEQFFGPGTRLTVL.

On this clonotype itself: A junction end diverges from the germline sequence, so it may reflect a read error. V usage is TRBV6-2 or TRBV6-3 and J usage is TRBJ1-1; D is possibly TRBD1 (5 bases). The CDR3 extends over 15 amino acids. Germline CDR1 reads MNHEY; CDR2 reads SVGEGT. CDR3 in amino acids: CASMFQGAMDTEAFF. The CDR3 nucleotides read TGTGCCAGCATGTTCCAGGGCGCGATGGACACCGAAGCTTTCTTT.

This clonotype was seen repeatedly, ten times or more. The chain uses TRBV7-6 and TRBJ1-5; D is ambiguous. Germline V gives CDR1 SGHVS, CDR2 FNYEAQ. V lost 2 bases to trimming and J lost 5 bases, with 16 bases between them. This CDR3 has 16 residues. The CDR3 coding sequence is TGTGCCAGCAGCTTATACGAGGATAGAGGGTATCAGCCCCAGCATTTT. Encoded protein: CASSLYEDRGYQPQHF.

This CDR3 is CASSEEGIYYNEQFF. The CDR3 DNA sequence: TGTGCCAGCAGCGAAGAGGGGATTTATTACAATGAGCAGTTCTTC. The chain employs TRBV9 and TRBJ2-1; D possibly matches TRBD1 or TRBD2 (5 bases each). Per the germline V gene, CDR1 is SGDLS and CDR2 is YYNGEE. Trimming left V 3 bases short and J 4 bases short, with 14 bases between. CDR3 length: 15 residues.

The chain employs TRBV12-3 or TRBV12-4 and TRBJ1-5, with TRBD1 matching 11 bases. The CDR3 loop spans 14 amino acids. The J segment lost 3 bases and the V segment lost 6 bases, leaving 1 base of the junction unmatched. CDR3 DNA sequence: TGTGCCAGCAGGGACAGGGGGCTCAATCAGCCCCAGCATTTT. Protein: CASRDRGLNQPQHF.

V is TRBV19 and J is TRBJ1-5, with D unresolved. Germline loops: CDR1 LNHDA, CDR2 SQIVND (reference sequence). The CDR3 spans 12 residues. Trimming removed 3 bases from V and 10 bases from J, with 10 bases in between. The CDR3 DNA sequence: TGTGCCAGTAGTATCTTTGGAAGTCCCCAGCATTTT. Protein product: CASSIFGSPQHF.

This clonotype was picked up many times. This chain joins TRBV20-1 and TRBJ2-1; D is unclear. Germline V gene lookup returns CDR1 DFQATT and CDR2 SNEGSKA (reference sequence). The CDR3 runs to 12 residues. Trimming took 4 bases from V and 10 from J, leaving 14 bases between them. CDR3 coding DNA: TGCAGTGCTAACGATAGGACGGAAGAGCAGTTCTTC. This translates into CSANDRTEEQFF.

This clonotype came up many times. The chain carries TRBV7-9 and TRBJ2-5; 9 bases line up with TRBD2. The CDR3 has 14 amino acids. Germline values: CDR1 SEHNR, CDR2 FQNEAQ (reference sequence). With 4 bases clipped from V and 4 bases from J, the junction kept 4 bases outside the gene matches. The CDR3 DNA follows: TGTGCCAGCAGCTCAGCGGGAGGTAGAGAGACCCAGTACTTC. Protein sequence: CASSSAGGRETQYF.

V gene TRBV6-1 combines with J gene TRBJ2-3, with no clear D. V lost 9 bases and J lost 4, with 14 bases in between. The CDR3 has 13 residues. CDR1 and CDR2 (germline): MNHNS, SASEGT. CDR3 amino acids: CASAFQGADTQYF. The DNA for the CDR3 is TGTGCCAGTGCCTTCCAAGGCGCAGATACGCAGTATTTT.

The V and J genes are TRBV20-1 and TRBJ2-3, with 9 positions matching TRBD2. With 6 bases clipped from V and 2 bases from J, the junction kept 12 bases outside the gene matches. This CDR3 is built from 16 residues. Germline V gives CDR1 DFQATT, CDR2 SNEGSKA (reference sequence). The DNA of the CDR3 is TGCAGTGCCGCTGCGATTTCTAGCGGGATCACAGATACGCAGTATTTT. Translated: CSAAAISSGITDTQYF.

The chain is built from TRBV20-1 and TRBJ2-5; 9 positions match TRBD1. CDR1 and CDR2 (germline): DFQATT, SNEGSKA (reference sequence). The CDR3 covers 17 residues. V lost 4 bases to trimming and J lost 1 base; unmatched junction nucleotides: 13. For the CDR3, the DNA is TGCAGTGCTACAACCGGGACAGGGTTATTGGTCCAAGAGACCCAGTACTTC. Protein sequence: CSATTGTGLLVQETQYF.

The chain links TRBV18 to TRBJ2-7; 8 bases line up with TRBD1. CDR3 length equals 16 residues. Germline CDR1 reads KGHSH; CDR2 reads LQKENI. Trimming cost V 6 bases and J 0 bases; bases outside gene matches: 10. As DNA, the CDR3 is TGTGCCAGCTCTCGACAGGGGTTTTCCCTCTCCTACGAGCAGTACTTC. Translated, it gives CASSRQGFSLSYEQYF.

This clonotype was observed at least ten times. The V call is TRBV5-1, the J call TRBJ2-3; D may be TRBD1 or TRBD2 (6 bases each). This CDR3 comprises 13 residues. Germline-derived CDR1 and CDR2 are SGHRS and YFSETQ. V was shortened by 3 bases and J by 4 bases, with 9 bases between the two germline ends. CDR3 DNA sequence: TGCGCCAGCAGCTGGAGGGGGGCAGATACGCAGTATTTT. Translation: CASSWRGADTQYF. The full variable domain, its missing parts supplied by reference TRBV5-1 and TRBJ2-3, is KAGVTQTPRYLIKTRGQQVTLSCSPISGHRSVSWYQQTPGQGLQFLFEYFSETQRNKGNFPGRFSGRQFSNSRSEMNVSTLELGDSALYLCASSWRGADTQYFGPGTRLTVL.

Concerning this clonotype: This may be a read error: a much more frequent sequence differs by one nucleotide. This chain joins TRBV7-2 and TRBJ2-1; possible D gene TRBD2, 5 bases. CDR1 and CDR2 from the germline V gene are SGHTA and FQGNSA. This CDR3 has 16 amino acids. Trimming stripped 0 bases from V and 5 bases from J, with 14 bases between. The CDR3 DNA reads as TGTGCCAGCAGCTTAGCAGCGGCAGGTATTGACAATGAGCAGTTCTTC. Residues: CASSLAAAGIDNEQFF.

This clonotype was observed at least ten times. The rearrangement links TRBV5-8 to TRBJ2-7, with 8 bases identical to TRBD1. The CDR3 is made up of 13 amino acids. Germline CDR1 SGHTS, CDR2 YDEGEE. V gave up 5 bases and J gave up 3 bases; unmatched junction bases: 4. CDR3 DNA sequence: TGTGCCAGCAGGCGGACAGGGCTCTACGAGCAGTACTTC. Translated, it gives CASRRTGLYEQYF.